This T cell receptor (beta chain) was sequenced for a study of blood T cells in healthy people across ages. Of note for this clonotype: Its antigen is unidentified. Germline and junction disagree at one end, which may indicate a read error.

CDR3 length: 15 residues. The V gene's germline CDR1 is SGHTA and CDR2 FQGNSA. Study results and limitations: Older age coincided with a roughly linear decline in TCR beta diversity per million T cells.

Per sample, a minimum of 6.5 million PBMCs were isolated. With a J-beta primer mix and a sample-barcoded 5' primer, a second PCR ran about 6 to 11 cycles. TCRdb re-derived calls from the 5' RACE reads in MiXCR, one entry per CDR3 protein. The data show 710,000 or so distinct CDR3 sequences, 32% seen once. The sequencing input was blood. The receptor's source is a woman over 75 in good health. This chain joins TRBV7-2 and TRBJ1-2, with D maybe TRBD1 (6 bases). The CDR3 DNA sequence: TGTGCCGGCAGCTTAGGATTCCCGGGGGCGCCCGGCTACACCTTC. Amino acid sequence: CAGSLGFPGAPGYTF.